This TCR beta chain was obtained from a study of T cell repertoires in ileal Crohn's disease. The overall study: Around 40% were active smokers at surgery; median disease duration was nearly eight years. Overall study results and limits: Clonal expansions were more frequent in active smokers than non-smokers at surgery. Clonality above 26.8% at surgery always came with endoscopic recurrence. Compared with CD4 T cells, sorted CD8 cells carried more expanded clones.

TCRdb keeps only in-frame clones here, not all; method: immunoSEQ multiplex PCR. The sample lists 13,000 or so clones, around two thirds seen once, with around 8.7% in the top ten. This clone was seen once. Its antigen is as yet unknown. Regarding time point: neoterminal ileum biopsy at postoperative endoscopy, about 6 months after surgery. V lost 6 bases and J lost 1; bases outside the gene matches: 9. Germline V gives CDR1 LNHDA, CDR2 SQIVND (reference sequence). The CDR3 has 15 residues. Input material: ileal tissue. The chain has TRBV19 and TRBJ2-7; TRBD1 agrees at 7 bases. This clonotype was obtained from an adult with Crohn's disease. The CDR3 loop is CASSRDREGSYEQYF. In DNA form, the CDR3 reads TGTGCCAGTAGCCGAGACAGGGAAGGATCCTACGAGCAGTACTTC. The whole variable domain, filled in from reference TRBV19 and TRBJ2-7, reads DGGITQSPKYLFRKEGQNVTLSCEQNLNHDAMYWYRQDPGQGLRLIYYSQIVNDFQKGDIAEGYSVSREKKESFPLTVTSAQKNPTAFYLCASSRDREGSYEQYFGPGTRLTVT.